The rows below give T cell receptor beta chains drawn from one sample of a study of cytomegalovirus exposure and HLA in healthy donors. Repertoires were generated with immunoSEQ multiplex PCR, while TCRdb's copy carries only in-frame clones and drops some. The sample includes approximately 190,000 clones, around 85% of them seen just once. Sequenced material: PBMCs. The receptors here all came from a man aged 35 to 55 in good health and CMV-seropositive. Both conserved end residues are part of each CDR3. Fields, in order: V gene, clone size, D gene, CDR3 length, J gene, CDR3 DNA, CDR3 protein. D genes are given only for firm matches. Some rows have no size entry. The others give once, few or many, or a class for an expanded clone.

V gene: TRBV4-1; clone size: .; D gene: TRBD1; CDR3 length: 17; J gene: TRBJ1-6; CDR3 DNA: TGCGCCAGCAGCCGCAAGACCCGGGCAGGGGGTAATTCACCCCTCCACTTT; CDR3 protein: CASSRKTRAGGNSPLHF
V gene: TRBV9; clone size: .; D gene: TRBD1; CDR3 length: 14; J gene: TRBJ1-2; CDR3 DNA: TGTGCCAGCAGCCCAAGGACAGGCTCGGGCGGCTACACCTTC; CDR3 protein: CASSPRTGSGGYTF
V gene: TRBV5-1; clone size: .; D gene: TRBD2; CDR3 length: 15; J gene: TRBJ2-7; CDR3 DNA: TGCGCCAGCAGCCCTTTAGCGGGGGGGTTGGTCGAGCAGTACTTC; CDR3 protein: CASSPLAGGLVEQYF
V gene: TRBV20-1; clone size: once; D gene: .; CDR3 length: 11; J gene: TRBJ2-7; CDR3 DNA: TGCAGTGCTAGATTCCTAAAGGAGCAGTACTTC; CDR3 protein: CSARFLKEQYF
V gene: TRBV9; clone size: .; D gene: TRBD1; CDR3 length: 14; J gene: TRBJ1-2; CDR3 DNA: TGTGCCAGCTCACCCAGGGGGGCCGAATATGGCTACACCTTC; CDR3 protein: CASSPRGAEYGYTF
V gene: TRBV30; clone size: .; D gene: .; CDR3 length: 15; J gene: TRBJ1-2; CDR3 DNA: TGTGCCTGGGGTCCGTTGCGGAGGAATGACTATGGCTACACCTTC; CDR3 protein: CAWGPLRRNDYGYTF
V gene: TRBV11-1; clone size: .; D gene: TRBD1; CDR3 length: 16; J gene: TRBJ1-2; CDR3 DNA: TGTGCCAGCAGCTTGGGACAGGGGGCGTCAGACTATGGCTACACCTTC; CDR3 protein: CASSLGQGASDYGYTF
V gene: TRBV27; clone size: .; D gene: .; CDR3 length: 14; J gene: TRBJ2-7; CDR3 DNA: TGTGCCAGCAGTTTACAGGCGTACGCCTACGAGCAGTACTTC; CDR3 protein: CASSLQAYAYEQYF
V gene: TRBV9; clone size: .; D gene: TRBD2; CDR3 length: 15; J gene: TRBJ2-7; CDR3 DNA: TGTGCCAGCAGCACTCAGACTAGCGGGGGGCTTGAGCAGTACTTC; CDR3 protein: CASSTQTSGGLEQYF
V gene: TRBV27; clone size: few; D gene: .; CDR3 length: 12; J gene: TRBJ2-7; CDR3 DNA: TGTGCCAGCGCGGACAGTTCCTACGAGCAGTACTTC; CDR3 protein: CASADSSYEQYF
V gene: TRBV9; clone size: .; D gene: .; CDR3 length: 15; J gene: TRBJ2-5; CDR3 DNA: TGTGCCAGCAGCGTATCTTGGGGCTCTATGGAGACCCAGTACTTC; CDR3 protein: CASSVSWGSMETQYF
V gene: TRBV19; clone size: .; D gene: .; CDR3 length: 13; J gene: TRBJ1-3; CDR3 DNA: TGTGCCAGTAGTTCAGTCTCTGGAAACACCATATATTTT; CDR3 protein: CASSSVSGNTIYF
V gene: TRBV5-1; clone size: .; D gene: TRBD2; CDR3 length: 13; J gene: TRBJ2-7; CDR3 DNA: TGCGCCAGCAGCTCCGGGACTAGCACCGAGCAGTACTTC; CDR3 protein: CASSSGTSTEQYF
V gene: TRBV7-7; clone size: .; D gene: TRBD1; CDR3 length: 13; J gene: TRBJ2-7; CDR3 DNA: TGTGCTAGCAGCCAGGACAGGGGTTACGAGCAGTACTTC; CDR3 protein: CASSQDRGYEQYF
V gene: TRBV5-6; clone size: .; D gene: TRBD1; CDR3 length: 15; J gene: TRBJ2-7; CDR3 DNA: TGTGCCAGCAGCAGCCGGGACAGGAAAGTCTACGAGCAGTACTTC; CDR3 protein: CASSSRDRKVYEQYF
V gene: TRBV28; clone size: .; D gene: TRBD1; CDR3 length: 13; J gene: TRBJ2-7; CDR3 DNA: TGTGCCAGCTGCCCGGGGACAGTTCTCGAGCAGTACTTC; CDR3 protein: CASCPGTVLEQYF
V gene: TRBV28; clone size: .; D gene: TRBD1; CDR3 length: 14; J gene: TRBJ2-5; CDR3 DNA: TGTGCCAGCAGTTTGGACAGGGCCCAAGAGACCCAGTACTTC; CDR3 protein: CASSLDRAQETQYF
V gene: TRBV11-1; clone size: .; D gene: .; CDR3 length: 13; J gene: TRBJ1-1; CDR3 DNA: TGTGCCAGCAGCTTAGCACAGATCACTGAAGCTTTCTTT; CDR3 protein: CASSLAQITEAFF
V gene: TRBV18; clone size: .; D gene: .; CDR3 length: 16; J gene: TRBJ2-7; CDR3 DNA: TGTGCCAGCTCACCACTGGGGGGGGGCGCCTCCTACGAGCAGTACTTC; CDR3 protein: CASSPLGGGASYEQYF
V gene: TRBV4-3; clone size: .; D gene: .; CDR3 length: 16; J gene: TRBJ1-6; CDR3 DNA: TGCGCCAGCAGCCTGAATTCGGGGGGAGGCAATTCACCCCTCCACTTT; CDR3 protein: CASSLNSGGGNSPLHF
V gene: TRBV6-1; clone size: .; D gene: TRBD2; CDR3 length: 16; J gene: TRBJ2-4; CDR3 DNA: TGTGCCAGCAGTGGGTTAGCGGGGGGTTTGGTAAACATTCAGTACTTC; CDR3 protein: CASSGLAGGLVNIQYF
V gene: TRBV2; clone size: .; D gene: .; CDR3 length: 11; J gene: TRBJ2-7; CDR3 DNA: TGTGCCAGCAGTGGAAGCTACGAGCAGTACTTC; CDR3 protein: CASSGSYEQYF
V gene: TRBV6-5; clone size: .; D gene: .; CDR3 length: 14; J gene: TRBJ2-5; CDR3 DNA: TGTGCCAGCAGTGAGCGCAGTAGGCAAGAGACCCAGTACTTC; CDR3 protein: CASSERSRQETQYF
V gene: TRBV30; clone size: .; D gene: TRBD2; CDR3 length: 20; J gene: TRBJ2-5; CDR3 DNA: TGTGCCTGGAGGGGACAGGGGTTTGGACTAGCGGGGGGAGGAGGAGAGACCCAGTACTTC; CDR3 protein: CAWRGQGFGLAGGGGETQYF
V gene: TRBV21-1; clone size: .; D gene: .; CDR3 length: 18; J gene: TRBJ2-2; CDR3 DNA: TGTGCCAGCAGCAAAGCGGTCAGTGACAGGGAGAACACCGGGGAGCTGTTTTTT; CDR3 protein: CASSKAVSDRENTGELFF
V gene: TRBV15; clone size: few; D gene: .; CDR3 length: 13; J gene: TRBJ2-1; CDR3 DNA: TGTGCCACCAGCAGCCCTCGGGGCAATGAGCAGTTCTTC; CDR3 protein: CATSSPRGNEQFF
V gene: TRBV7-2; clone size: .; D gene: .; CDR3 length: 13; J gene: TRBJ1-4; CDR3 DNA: TGTGCCAGCAGCAGGGGAACTAATGAAAAACTGTTTTTT; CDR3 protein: CASSRGTNEKLFF
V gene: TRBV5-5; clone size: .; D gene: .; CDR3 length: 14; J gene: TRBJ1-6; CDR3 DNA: TGTGCCAGCAGCTTGCGGGATGGGGATTCACCCCTCCACTTT; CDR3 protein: CASSLRDGDSPLHF
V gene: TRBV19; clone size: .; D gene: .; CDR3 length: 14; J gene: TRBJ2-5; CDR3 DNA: TGTGCCAGTAGTAAGCCGGGACAACAAGAGACCCAGTACTTC; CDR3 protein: CASSKPGQQETQYF
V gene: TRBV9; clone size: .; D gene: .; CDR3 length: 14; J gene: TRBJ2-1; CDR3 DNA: TGTGCCAGCAGCGCCCGGGGGGCCCACAATGAGCAGTTCTTC; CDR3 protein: CASSARGAHNEQFF
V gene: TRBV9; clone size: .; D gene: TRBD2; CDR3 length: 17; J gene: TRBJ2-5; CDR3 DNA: TGTGCCAGCAGCTCACGGGGGAGGGTTTCGTACCAAGAGACCCAGTACTTC; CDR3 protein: CASSSRGRVSYQETQYF
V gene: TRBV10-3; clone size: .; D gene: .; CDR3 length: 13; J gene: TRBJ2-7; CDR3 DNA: TGTGCCATCAGTGTCCCAGGGGCCTACGAGCAGTACTTC; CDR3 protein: CAISVPGAYEQYF
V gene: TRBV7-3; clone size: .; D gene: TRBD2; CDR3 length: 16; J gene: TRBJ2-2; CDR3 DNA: TGTGCCAGCACCTTGAGACTAGCGGGGGATCCCGGGGAGCTGTTTTTT; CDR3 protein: CASTLRLAGDPGELFF
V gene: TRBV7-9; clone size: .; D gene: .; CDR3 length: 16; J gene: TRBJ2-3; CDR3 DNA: TGTGCCAGCAGCCCCAGGACAGCGCTCGGCACAGATACGCAGTATTTT; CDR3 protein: CASSPRTALGTDTQYF
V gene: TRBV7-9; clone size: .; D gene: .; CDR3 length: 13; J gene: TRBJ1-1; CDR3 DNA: TGTGCCAGCAGCGAAAACAGGAACACTGAAGCTTTCTTT; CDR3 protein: CASSENRNTEAFF
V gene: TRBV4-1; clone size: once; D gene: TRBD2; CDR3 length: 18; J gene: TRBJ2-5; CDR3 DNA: TGCGCCAGCAGCCAAGATAGAGAGGGAGCGGGGGTTCAGGAGACCCAGTACTTC; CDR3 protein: CASSQDREGAGVQETQYF
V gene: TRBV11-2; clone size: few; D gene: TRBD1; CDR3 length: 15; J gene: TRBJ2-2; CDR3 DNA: TGTGCCAGCAGCTCTGGACAGGGGTACACCGGGGAGCTGTTTTTT; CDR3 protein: CASSSGQGYTGELFF
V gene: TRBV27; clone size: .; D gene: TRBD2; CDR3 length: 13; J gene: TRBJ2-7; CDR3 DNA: TGTGCCAACTGCGGGGGGGCCGCCTACGAGCAGTACTTC; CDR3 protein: CANCGGAAYEQYF
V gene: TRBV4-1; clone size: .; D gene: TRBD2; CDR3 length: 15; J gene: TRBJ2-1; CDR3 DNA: TGCGCCAGCAGCCAAGCAGGACTAGGGGACAATGAGCAGTTCTTC; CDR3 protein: CASSQAGLGDNEQFF
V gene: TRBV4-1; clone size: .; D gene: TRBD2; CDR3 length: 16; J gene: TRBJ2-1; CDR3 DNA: TGCGCCAGCACGGGACTAGCGGGGGCCCCTCGGGATGAGCAGTTCTTC; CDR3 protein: CASTGLAGAPRDEQFF
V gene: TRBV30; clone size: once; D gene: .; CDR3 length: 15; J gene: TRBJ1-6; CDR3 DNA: TGTGCCTGGAGTGTACAAGGGGGTGGGAATTCACCCCTCCACTTT; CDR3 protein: CAWSVQGGGNSPLHF
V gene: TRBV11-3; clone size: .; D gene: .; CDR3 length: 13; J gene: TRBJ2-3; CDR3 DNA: TGTGCCAGCAGCTTAATTCGGGGTGATGCGCAGTATTTT; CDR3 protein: CASSLIRGDAQYF
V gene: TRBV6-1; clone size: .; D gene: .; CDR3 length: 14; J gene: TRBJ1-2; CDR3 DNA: TGTGCCAGCAGTGAATGGGGTGACAGCTATGGCTACACCTTC; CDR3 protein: CASSEWGDSYGYTF
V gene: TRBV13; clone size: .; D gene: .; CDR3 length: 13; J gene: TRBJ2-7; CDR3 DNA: TGTGCCAGCAGCCAGGGCCGCTCTTACGAGCAGTACTTC; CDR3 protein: CASSQGRSYEQYF
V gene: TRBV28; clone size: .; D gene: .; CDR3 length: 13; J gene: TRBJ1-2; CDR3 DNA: TGTGCCAGCAGTTCCGGGAGACTCTATGGCTACACCTTC; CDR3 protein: CASSSGRLYGYTF
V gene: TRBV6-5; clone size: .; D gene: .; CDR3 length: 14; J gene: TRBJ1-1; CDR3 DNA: TGTGCCAGCAGGGAGGGGGGGGCGAACACTGAAGCTTTCTTT; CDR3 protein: CASREGGANTEAFF
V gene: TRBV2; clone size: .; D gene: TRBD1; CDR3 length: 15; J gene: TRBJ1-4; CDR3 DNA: TGTGCCAGCCGAGAAGATTCGGGACAGTATAATAGTTTGTTTTTT; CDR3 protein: CASREDSGQYNSLFF
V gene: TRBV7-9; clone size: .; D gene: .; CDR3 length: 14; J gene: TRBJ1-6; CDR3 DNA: TGTGCCAGCAGCTTTACTACCGCTAATTCACCCCTCCACTTT; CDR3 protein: CASSFTTANSPLHF
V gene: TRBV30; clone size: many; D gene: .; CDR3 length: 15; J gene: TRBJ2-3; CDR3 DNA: TGTGCCTGGAGTGTGGGGGGACTCCGAGGGGATACGCAGTATTTT; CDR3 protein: CAWSVGGLRGDTQYF
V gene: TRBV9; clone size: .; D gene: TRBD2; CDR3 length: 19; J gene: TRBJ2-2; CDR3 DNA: TGTGCCAGCAGCGTAGTAGCGGGGGGCCTCCTTCCAGGATCCGGGGAGCTGTTTTTT; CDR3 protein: CASSVVAGGLLPGSGELFF
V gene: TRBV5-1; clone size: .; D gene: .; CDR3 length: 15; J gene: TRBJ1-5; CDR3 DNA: TGCGCCAGCAGCTTGGAGGGGCTAGGCAATCAGCCCCAGCATTTT; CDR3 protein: CASSLEGLGNQPQHF
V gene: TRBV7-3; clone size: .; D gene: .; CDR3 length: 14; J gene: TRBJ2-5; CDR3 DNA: TGTGCCAGCAGCCGAGGGGGTAGGCAAGAGACCCAGTACTTC; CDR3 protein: CASSRGGRQETQYF
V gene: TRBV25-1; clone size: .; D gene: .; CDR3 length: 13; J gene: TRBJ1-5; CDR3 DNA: TGTGCCAGCAGTCATGGGACTAATCAGCCCCAGCATTTT; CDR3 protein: CASSHGTNQPQHF